This entry describes one TCR beta chain. This entry belongs to a study of blood T cell repertoires in COVID-19. About the study: Sources were T cells, B-cell-depleted T cells, or PBMCs; the material itself was cDNA or gDNA.

TCRdb's copy holds only in-frame clones and misses some; the assay was immunoSEQ multiplex PCR. The sample lists more than 55,000 clones, around 88% seen once, with 6.4% in the top ten. CDR1 is MNHEY, CDR2 SMNVEV, per germline (reference sequence). The V gene lost 0 bases and the J gene lost 1 base, with 7 bases spanning the gap. The length of the CDR3 is 15 residues. The sequencing sample was made of peripheral blood. The chain joins TRBV27 to TRBJ1-5; D may be TRBD1 (5 bases). The sequence was obtained from a woman in her 70s with acute or convalescent COVID-19. For the CDR3, the DNA is TGTGCCAGCAGTTTATCTGGGGGGAGCAATCAGCCCCAGCATTTT. The encoded protein is CASSLSGGSNQPQHF.